The 19 T cell receptor beta chains below all came from one sample that was sequenced in a study of radiation and T cells in renal cell carcinoma. Here immunoSEQ multiplex PCR was the method, and the copy in TCRdb shows in-frame clones only, minus some. The repertoire consists of about 150,000 clones, with roughly 90% occurring once and the leading ten covering around 13%. Stated time point: blood 2 weeks post-SBRT. Noted treatment: 15 Gy SBRT to primary tumor, nephrectomy 4 weeks later. Specimen: blood, collected from a patient whose treatment included radiotherapy and nephrectomy. The receptors derive from a woman between 45 and 65 years old with renal cell carcinoma.

The chain is built from TRBV18 and TRBJ1-2; weak D call: TRBD1 (5 bases). The germline CDR1 and CDR2 sequences are KGHSH and LQKENI. Trimming took off 3 bases at V and 4 bases at J, with 15 bases between the two ends. The CDR3 runs 15 residues. CDR3 sequence (DNA): TGTGCCAGCTCACCGGGGGAGGGAAACCTCTATGGCTACACCTTC. It yields the protein CASSPGEGNLYGYTF.

The chain has TRBV20-1 and TRBJ2-5; D unclear. The germline V gene has CDR1 DFQATT and CDR2 SNEGSKA (reference sequence). The CDR3 has 10 amino acids. V dropped 5 bases and J dropped 8 bases, with 9 bases sitting between them. CDR3 sequence: CSAVMETQYF. CDR3 sequence (DNA): TGCAGTGCTGTCATGGAAACCCAGTACTTC.

This chain links TRBV4-3 with TRBJ1-2; 7 bases are shared with TRBD1. Trimming took 2 bases from V and 8 from J; bases not matched to a gene: 11. The CDR3 contains 15 residues. Looked up from germline, CDR1 is LGHNA and CDR2 is YSLEER. DNA of the CDR3: TGCGCCAGCAGCCAACCGCGGGACAGAAAGGAGGGCTACACCTTC. Its translation: CASSQPRDRKEGYTF.

CDR3 sequence: CASSPLRGTQETQYF. The CDR3 bases are TGTGCCAGCAGCCCTCTCCGGGGTACGCAAGAGACCCAGTACTTC. This chain connects TRBV7-2 to TRBJ2-5; D perhaps matches TRBD2 (5 bases). Germline assignment: CDR1 SGHTA and CDR2 FQGNSA. V was clipped by 5 bases and J by 2 bases, with 15 bases between them. CDR3 length: 15 amino acids.

The chain couples TRBV4-1 to TRBJ1-2, with D tentatively TRBD1 (5 bases). CDR1 MGHRA and CDR2 YSYEKL come from the germline V gene. This CDR3 is built from 16 residues. Trimming removed 0 bases from V and 4 bases from J, with 15 bases in between. CDR3 amino acids: CASSQDRQQGGYGYTF. CDR3 nucleotide sequence: TGCGCCAGCAGCCAAGATAGGCAGCAGGGCGGCTATGGCTACACCTTC.

This chain uses TRBV5-1 with TRBJ1-1; D possibly corresponds to TRBD1 (6 bases). The V and J ends lost 0 bases and 0 bases respectively, with 12 bases between them. Per germline, CDR1 SGHRS and CDR2 YFSETQ. The CDR3 has 16 amino acids. The DNA for the CDR3 is TGCGCCAGCAGCTTGGAGGCAGGGGTGATGAACACTGAAGCTTTCTTT. This encodes CASSLEAGVMNTEAFF.

The J gene is TRBJ2-5, the V gene TRBV7-2; 9 nucleotides align to TRBD1. V lost 5 bases, J lost 5 bases, and 6 bases stayed unmatched. The CDR3 runs to 14 residues. Germline V lookup: CDR1 SGHTA, CDR2 FQGNSA. CDR3 sequence reads: CASSDRGASETQYF. The DNA of the CDR3 is TGTGCCAGCAGCGACAGGGGGGCTTCCGAGACCCAGTACTTC.

The chain carries TRBV11-1 and TRBJ2-5, with 8 bases that match TRBD2. The ends lost 2 bases at V and 1 base at J; junction bases unmatched: 6. This CDR3 has 16 amino acids. In germline, CDR1 is SGHAT, CDR2 FQDESV (reference sequence). CDR3 DNA: TGTGCCAGCAGCTTAAATGCGGGGGGAACCCAAGAGACCCAGTACTTC. Translation gives CASSLNAGGTQETQYF.

The table lists this clone with a few counts. V gene TRBV19 combines with J gene TRBJ1-6; no reliable D call. Germline V lookup: CDR1 LNHDA, CDR2 SQIVND (reference sequence). This CDR3 spans 13 amino acids. Deletions cut 4 bases from V and 6 bases from J, with 7 bases between. The CDR3 here is CASSTVSNSPLHF. Here the CDR3 DNA reads TGTGCCAGTAGTACAGTCTCTAATTCACCCCTCCACTTT. Drawing the rest from reference TRBV19 and TRBJ1-6, the complete variable domain is DGGITQSPKYLFRKEGQNVTLSCEQNLNHDAMYWYRQDPGQGLRLIYYSQIVNDFQKGDIAEGYSVSREKKESFPLTVTSAQKNPTAFYLCASSTVSNSPLHFGNGTRLTVT.

The chain joins TRBV7-9 to TRBJ1-5; 7 nucleotides match TRBD1. This CDR3 spans 15 amino acids. J gave up 2 bases and V 11 bases, and 12 bases lay outside the gene matches. Germline CDR1 SEHNR, CDR2 FQNEAQ (reference sequence). The CDR3, as DNA: TGTGCCGTACCCGAAGGGGGCGCGGGCAATCAGCCCCAGCATTTT. It codes for CAVPEGGAGNQPQHF. Filled out from reference TRBV7-9 and TRBJ1-5, the complete variable domain reads DTGVSQNPRHKITKRGQNVTFRCDPISEHNRLYWYRQTLGQGPEFLTYFQNEAQLEKSRLLSDRFSAERPKGSFSTLEIQRTEQGDSAMYLCAVPEGGAGNQPQHFGDGTRLSIL.

The chain joins TRBV14 to TRBJ1-2; D ambiguous. The CDR3 has 13 amino acids. CDR1 is SGHDN and CDR2 is FVKESK in the germline V gene. V lost 5 bases, J lost 3 bases, and 10 bases lay in between. The CDR3 here is CASSAQKYYGYTF. Written as DNA, the CDR3 is TGTGCCAGCAGCGCCCAGAAGTACTATGGCTACACCTTC.

This rearrangement joins TRBV7-6 to TRBJ1-1; possible D gene TRBD1, 5 bases. The CDR3 extends over 18 amino acids. The V gene lost 5 bases and the J gene lost 0 bases, with 22 bases spanning the gap. From germline, CDR1 is SGHVS and CDR2 FNYEAQ. The CDR3 DNA is TGTGCCAGCAGCCCCGACATCAGGAGGACACAGGTGAACACTGAAGCTTTCTTT. Residues: CASSPDIRRTQVNTEAFF.

V and J are TRBV7-9 and TRBJ1-6; D call uncertain. The V end lost 5 bases, the J end lost 12 bases, and 14 bases lay between the germline ends. Looked up from germline, CDR1 is SEHNR and CDR2 is FQNEAQ (reference sequence). CDR3 length: 13 amino acids. CDR3 in DNA: TGTGCCAGCAGCGGCCTGACGGGTGAACCCCTCCACTTT. This codes for CASSGLTGEPLHF.

This clone was observed once. The chain carries TRBV7-6 and TRBJ1-5; D gene unclear. This CDR3 comprises 15 residues. Trimming pared 1 base from V and 0 bases from J, leaving 7 bases between. The germline CDR1 and CDR2 sequences are SGHVS and FNYEAQ. This chain's CDR3 is CASSLGQYSNQPQHF. The DNA for the CDR3 is TGTGCCAGCAGCTTAGGCCAGTATAGCAATCAGCCCCAGCATTTT.

This clone appeared a single time. The chain couples TRBV15 to TRBJ1-3, with D possibly being TRBD1 (6 bases). CDR1 is LNHNV and CDR2 is YYDKDF in the germline V gene (reference sequence). This CDR3 has 15 amino acids. V lost 1 base to trimming and J lost 4 bases, with 11 bases between them. The CDR3 bases are TGTGCCACCAGCAGAGCGCCGGGGGCGGGAAACACCATATATTTT. This translates into CATSRAPGAGNTIYF.

This chain joins TRBV5-5 and TRBJ1-2; D is uncertain. In germline, CDR1 is SGHKS, CDR2 YYEKEE (reference sequence). The CDR3 covers 15 residues. Deletions cut 1 base from V and 4 bases from J, with 14 bases between. This CDR3 is CASSLQSMLSYGYTF. DNA of the CDR3: TGTGCCAGCAGCTTGCAGTCTATGTTGAGCTATGGCTACACCTTC.

The J gene is TRBJ1-4, the V gene TRBV6-5; 9 bases align to TRBD1. After removal of 8 bases from V and 3 bases from J, the junction contained 1 base not matched to a gene. Germline-derived CDR1 and CDR2 are MNHEY and SVGAGI. The CDR3 is made up of 13 amino acids. CDR3 region: CASGTGPNEKLFF. As DNA, the CDR3 is TGTGCCAGCGGGACAGGGCCTAATGAAAAACTGTTTTTT.

This chain joins TRBV5-1 and TRBJ2-7; tentative D call: TRBD1 (6 bases). Looked up from germline, CDR1 is SGHRS and CDR2 is YFSETQ. This CDR3 is 16 amino acids long. V was pared by 1 base and J by 4 bases, with 18 bases between. The CDR3 DNA is TGCGCCAGCAGCTTGTGGGACGAGCCCAGGGGTTACGAGCAGTACTTC. This translates into CASSLWDEPRGYEQYF.

The rearrangement links TRBV6-5 to TRBJ1-6; 8 bases line up with TRBD1. Germline V CDR1 and CDR2: MNHEY, SVGAGI. J lost 15 bases, V lost 5 bases, and 3 bases had no gene match. The CDR3 totals 11 residues. CDR3 bases: TGTGCCAGCAGTGCACAGGGGGACCTCCACTTT. Translating gives CASSAQGDLHF.